The sequence of this TCR beta chain was determined in a study of cytomegalovirus exposure and HLA in healthy donors. Study conclusions and caveats: Three of the chains that were CMV-associated were confirmed in vitro to be specific for CMV antigens.

PCR amplification relied on 60 Vbeta primers (plus 13 Jbeta primers). Repertoires were generated with immunoSEQ multiplex PCR, while TCRdb's copy carries only in-frame clones and drops some. Among 150,000 to 170,000 clones listed, 70% to 80% were seen once. A remark on this clone: Its antigen is not known.

Per the germline V gene, CDR1 is MGHDK and CDR2 is SYGVNS. With 4 bases removed from V and 0 bases from J, the gap between germline ends came to 12 bases. This CDR3 is built from 15 residues. This receptor was obtained from a woman aged 40-49 years in good health and CMV-seronegative. Sequenced: PBMCs. The rearrangement links TRBV25-1 to TRBJ1-1; D remains unclear. The CDR3 bases are TGTGCCAGCAGTGTCTCCACATCCTTGAACACTGAAGCTTTCTTT. This codes for CASSVSTSLNTEAFF.